This T cell receptor (beta chain) was sequenced in a study of OX40 agonist ivuxolimab in advanced cancers. The CDR3 is 12 amino acids. Germline V CDR1 and CDR2: KGHSH, LQKENI. Trimming cost V 3 bases and J 1 base, with 3 bases left between them. Data came from immunoSEQ multiplex PCR; TCRdb stores just in-frame clones and leaves some out. The sample lists approximately 110,000 clones; roughly 90% were seen once. This chain connects TRBV18 to TRBJ1-1, with D unclear. This receptor was obtained from an adult with an advanced solid tumor such as melanoma, head and neck, liver or kidney cancer. Specimen: CD4+ or CD8+ T cells sorted from blood, collected in a trial of the OX40 agonist ivuxolimab. This CDR3 reads CASSPANTEAFF. DNA for the CDR3: TGTGCCAGCTCACCGGCGAACACTGAAGCTTTCTTT.